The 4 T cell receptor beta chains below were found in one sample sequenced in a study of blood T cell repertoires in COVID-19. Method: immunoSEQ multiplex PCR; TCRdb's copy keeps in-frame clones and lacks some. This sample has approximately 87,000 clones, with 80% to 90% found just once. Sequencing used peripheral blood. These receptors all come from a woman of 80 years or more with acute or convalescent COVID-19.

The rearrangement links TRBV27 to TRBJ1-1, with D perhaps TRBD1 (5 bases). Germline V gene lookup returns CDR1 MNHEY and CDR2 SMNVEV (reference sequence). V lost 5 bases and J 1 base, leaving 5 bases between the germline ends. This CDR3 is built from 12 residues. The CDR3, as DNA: TGTGCCAGCAGTACAGGGAACACTGAAGCTTTCTTT. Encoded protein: CASSTGNTEAFF.

CDR3 amino acids: CASSLRDRDYGYTF. CDR3 sequence (DNA): TGCGCCAGCAGCCTCCGGGACAGAGACTATGGCTACACCTTC. The chain carries TRBV5-1 and TRBJ1-2; 7 bases line up with TRBD1. The germline CDR1 and CDR2 sequences are SGHRS and YFSETQ. The trim removed 4 bases at V and 3 bases at J, leaving 6 bases unmatched. The CDR3 has 14 residues.

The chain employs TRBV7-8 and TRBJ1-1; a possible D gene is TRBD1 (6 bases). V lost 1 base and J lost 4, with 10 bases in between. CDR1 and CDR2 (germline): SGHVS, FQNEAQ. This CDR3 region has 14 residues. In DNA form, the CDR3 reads TGTGCCAGCAGCTTAGACAGGGTGGGCACTGAAGCTTTCTTT. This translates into CASSLDRVGTEAFF.

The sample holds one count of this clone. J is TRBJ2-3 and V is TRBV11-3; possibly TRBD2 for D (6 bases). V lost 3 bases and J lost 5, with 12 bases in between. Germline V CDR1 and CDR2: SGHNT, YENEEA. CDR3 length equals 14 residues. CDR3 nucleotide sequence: TGTGCCAGCAGCTTTGGCGGGATTGGAGATACGCAGTATTTT. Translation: CASSFGGIGDTQYF.